The following is a T cell receptor beta chain sequence with its context. Antigen: not known. This sample is part of a study of T-cell memory formation after mild COVID-19. V was trimmed by 6 bases and J by 0 bases, leaving 13 bases between them. The CDR3 is 15 residues long. From germline, CDR1 is MNHNY and CDR2 SVGAGI (reference sequence). Study-wide results and limits: Unconfirmed was the SARS-CoV-2 specificity of second-wave clones that peaked on day 37. Balance between CD4 and CD8 was seen in clones contracting day 15 to 85, and a CD4+ lean was seen in later expanders. Contracting CD4+ clones were located mainly in CM and EM, and CD8+ clones in EMRA.

With constant-segment primers, 5'RACE yielded cDNA libraries of TCR alpha and TCR beta that carried sample barcodes and UMIs. Via MiXCR, TCRdb re-called the 5' RACE reads, giving one row per CDR3 protein. Among fewer than 350,000 distinct CDR3 sequences listed, approximately 8% were seen once. V is TRBV6-6 and J is TRBJ2-3; unclear D gene. The TCR sequence derives from a young man who had mild COVID-19 (a few samples of this study predate the infection). Cell type and time point are not known. Input material: PBMCs or a T cell subset sorted from them (not recorded which). CDR3 nucleotide sequence: TGTGCCAGCAGGAAGCTGGGAAGAAGCACAGATACGCAGTATTTT. It codes for CASRKLGRSTDTQYF.